The T cell receptor (beta chain) described here comes from a study of T cell repertoires in ileal Crohn's disease. Background on the study: Patients had a median approximately 7.2-year disease duration, and less than 45% were active smokers. General observations from the study: Sorted CD8 T cells held more high-frequency clones than CD4.

This CDR3 is built from 15 residues. Germline CDR1 and CDR2: MNHNS and SASEGT. Trimming shortened V by 1 base and J by 7 bases, and 17 bases separated the two germline ends. Indicated time point: proximal margin of the surgical specimen (macroscopically non-inflamed). Notes on this clone: The antigen is not known.

Produced via immunoSEQ multiplex PCR; TCRdb's table is partial and in-frame only. The data hold just over 2,000 clones, with roughly 76% observed a single time. This clonotype was obtained from an adult with Crohn's disease. The source material was ileal tissue. This chain links TRBV6-1 with TRBJ2-7, with D perhaps TRBD1 (7 bases). Written as DNA, the CDR3 is TGTGCCAGCAGTGAAGAGGAGGGGGCCAAGGGGGAGCAGTACTTC. Translating gives CASSEEEGAKGEQYF.